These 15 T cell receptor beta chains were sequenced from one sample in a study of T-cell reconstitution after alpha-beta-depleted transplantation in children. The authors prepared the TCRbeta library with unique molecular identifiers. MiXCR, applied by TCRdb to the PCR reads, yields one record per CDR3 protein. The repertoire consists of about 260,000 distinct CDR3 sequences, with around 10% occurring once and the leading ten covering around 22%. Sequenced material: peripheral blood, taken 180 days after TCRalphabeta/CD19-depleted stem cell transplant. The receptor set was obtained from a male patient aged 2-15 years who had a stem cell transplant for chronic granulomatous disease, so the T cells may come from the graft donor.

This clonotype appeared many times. CDR3 residues: CASSQGATANNQPQHF. Here the CDR3 DNA reads TGTGCCAGCAGCCAAGGTGCGACAGCTAACAATCAGCCCCAGCATTTT. This chain uses TRBV4-2 with TRBJ1-5; possible D gene TRBD1, 5 bases. V was pared by 1 base and J by 3 bases, with 13 bases between. This CDR3 region has 16 residues. Germline loops: CDR1 LGHNA, CDR2 YNFKEQ.

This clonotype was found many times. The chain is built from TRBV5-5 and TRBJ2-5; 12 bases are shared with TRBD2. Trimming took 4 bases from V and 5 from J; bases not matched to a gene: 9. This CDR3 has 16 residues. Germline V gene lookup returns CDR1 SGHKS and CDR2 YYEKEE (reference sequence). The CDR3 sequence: CASSGLAGGPRETQYF. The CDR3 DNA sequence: TGTGCCAGCAGCGGCCTAGCGGGGGGGCCTAGGGAGACCCAGTACTTC.

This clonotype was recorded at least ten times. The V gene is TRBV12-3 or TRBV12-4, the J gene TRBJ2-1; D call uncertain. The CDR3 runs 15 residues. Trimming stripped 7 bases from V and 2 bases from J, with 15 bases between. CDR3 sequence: CASTPPVAPYNEQFF. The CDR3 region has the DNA TGTGCCAGCACCCCCCCGGTTGCACCCTACAATGAGCAGTTCTTC.

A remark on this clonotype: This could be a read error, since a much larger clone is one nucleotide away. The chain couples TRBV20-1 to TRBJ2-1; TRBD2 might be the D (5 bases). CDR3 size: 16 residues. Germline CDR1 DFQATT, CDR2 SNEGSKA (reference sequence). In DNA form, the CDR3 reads TGCTGTGCTAGAAGAGTCAGCTCGACTATTTACAATGAGCAGTTCTTC. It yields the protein CCARRVSSTIYNEQFF.

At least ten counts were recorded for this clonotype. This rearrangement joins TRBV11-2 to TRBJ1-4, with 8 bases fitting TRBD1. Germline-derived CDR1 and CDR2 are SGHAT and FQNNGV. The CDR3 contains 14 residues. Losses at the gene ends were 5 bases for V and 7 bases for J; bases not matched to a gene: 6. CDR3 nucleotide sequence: TGTGCCAGCAGCACGGACAGGGCCGGTGAAAAACTGTTTTTT. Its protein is CASSTDRAGEKLFF.

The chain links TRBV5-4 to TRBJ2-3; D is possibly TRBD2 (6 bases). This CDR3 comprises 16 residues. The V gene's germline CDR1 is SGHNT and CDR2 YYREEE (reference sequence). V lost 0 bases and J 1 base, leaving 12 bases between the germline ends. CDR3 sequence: CASSLGSRRGTDTQYF. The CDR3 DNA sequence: TGTGCCAGCAGCTTGGGGTCGAGGAGGGGCACAGATACGCAGTATTTT.

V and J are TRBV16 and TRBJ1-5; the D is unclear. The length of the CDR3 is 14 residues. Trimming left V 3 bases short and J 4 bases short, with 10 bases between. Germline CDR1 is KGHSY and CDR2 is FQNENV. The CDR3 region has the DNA TGTGCCAGCAGCCACCGGTGGGAAAATCAGCCCCAGCATTTT. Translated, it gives CASSHRWENQPQHF.

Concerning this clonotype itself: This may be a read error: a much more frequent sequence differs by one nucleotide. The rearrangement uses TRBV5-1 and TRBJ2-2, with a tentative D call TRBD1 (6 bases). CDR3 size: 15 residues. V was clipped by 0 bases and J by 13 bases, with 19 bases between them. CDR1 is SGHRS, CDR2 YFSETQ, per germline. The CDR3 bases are TGCGCCAGCAGCTTGGATGGCAGGGGCGGCCGGGTGCTGTTTTTT. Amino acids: CASSLDGRGGRVLFF.

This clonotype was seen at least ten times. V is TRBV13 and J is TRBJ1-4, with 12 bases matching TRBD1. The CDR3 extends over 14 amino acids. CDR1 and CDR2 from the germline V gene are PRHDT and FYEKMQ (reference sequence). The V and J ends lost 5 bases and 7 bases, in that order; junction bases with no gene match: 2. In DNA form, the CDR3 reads TGTGCCAGCAGCCGGGACAGGGGGCTTGAAAAACTGTTTTTT. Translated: CASSRDRGLEKLFF.

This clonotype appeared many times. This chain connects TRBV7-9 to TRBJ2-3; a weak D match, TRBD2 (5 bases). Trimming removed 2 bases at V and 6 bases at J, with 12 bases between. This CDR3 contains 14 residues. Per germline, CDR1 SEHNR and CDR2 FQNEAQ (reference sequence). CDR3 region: CASSLTAGADTQYF. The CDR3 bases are TGTGCCAGCAGCTTAACCGCGGGTGCGGATACGCAGTATTTT.

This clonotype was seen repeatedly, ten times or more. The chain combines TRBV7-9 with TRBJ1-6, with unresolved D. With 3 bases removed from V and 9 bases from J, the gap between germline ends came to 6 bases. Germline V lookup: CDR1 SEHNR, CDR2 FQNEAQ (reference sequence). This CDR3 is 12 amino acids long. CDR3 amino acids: CASSFRSSPLHF. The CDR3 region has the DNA TGTGCCAGCAGCTTCAGGAGTTCACCCCTCCACTTT.

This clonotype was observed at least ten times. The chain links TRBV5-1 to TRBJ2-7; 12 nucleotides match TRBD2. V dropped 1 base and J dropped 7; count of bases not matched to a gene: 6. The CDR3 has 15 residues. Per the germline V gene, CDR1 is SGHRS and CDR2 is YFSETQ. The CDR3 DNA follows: TGCGCCAGCAGCTTGTCGACTAGCGGGAGTGGTGAGCAGTACTTC. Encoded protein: CASSLSTSGSGEQYF. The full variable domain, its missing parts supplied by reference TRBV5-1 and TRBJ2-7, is KAGVTQTPRYLIKTRGQQVTLSCSPISGHRSVSWYQQTPGQGLQFLFEYFSETQRNKGNFPGRFSGRQFSNSRSEMNVSTLELGDSALYLCASSLSTSGSGEQYFGPGTRLTVT.

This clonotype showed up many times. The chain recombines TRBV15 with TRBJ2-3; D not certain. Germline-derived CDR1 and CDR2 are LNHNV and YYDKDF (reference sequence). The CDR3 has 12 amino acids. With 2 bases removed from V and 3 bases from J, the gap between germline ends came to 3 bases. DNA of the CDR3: TGTGCCACCAGCAGACTAACAGATACGCAGTATTTT. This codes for CATSRLTDTQYF.

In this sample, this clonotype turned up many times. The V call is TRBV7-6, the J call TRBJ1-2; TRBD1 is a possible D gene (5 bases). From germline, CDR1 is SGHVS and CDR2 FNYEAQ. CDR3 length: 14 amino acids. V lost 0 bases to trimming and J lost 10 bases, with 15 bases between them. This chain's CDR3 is CASSLAPGPRPYTF. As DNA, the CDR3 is TGTGCCAGCAGCTTAGCCCCGGGACCCCGCCCCTACACCTTC.

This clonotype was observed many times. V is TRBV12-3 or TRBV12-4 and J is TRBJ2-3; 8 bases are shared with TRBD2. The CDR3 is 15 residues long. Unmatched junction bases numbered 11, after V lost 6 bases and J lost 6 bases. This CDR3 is CASSSFGGAWDTQYF. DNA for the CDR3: TGTGCCAGCAGCTCATTCGGGGGGGCATGGGATACGCAGTATTTT.